These T cell receptor beta chains were read from a single sample in a study of blood T cells in healthy people across ages. TCRdb called the 5' RACE reads again in MiXCR, with one record for every CDR3 protein. Altogether 750,000 or so distinct CDR3 sequences are present, around 25% being singletons, with the ten largest covering 8% to 10%. The data were also submitted as part of a second study, on T cells of mothers and their children.

Material: blood. The receptors come from a boy younger than 18 in good health. Each CDR3 is given with its conserved first and last residue. Fields, in order: CDR3 protein, CDR3 DNA, D gene, V gene, J gene, clone size. The D gene is left open where the match is weak. Part of the rows lack a size; the others show once, few, many or a class for expanded clones.

CASSYSVLAGGRQETQYF	TGTGCCAGCAGTTACTCAGTACTAGCGGGGGGCCGCCAAGAGACCCAGTACTTC	TRBD2	TRBV6-2/TRBV6-3	TRBJ2-5	NA
CASSPPWADYGYTF	TGTGCCAGCAGTCCGCCGTGGGCGGACTATGGCTACACCTTC	NA	TRBV12-3/TRBV12-4	TRBJ1-2	few
CSARDYEKREGLHEQYF	TGCAGTGCTAGAGACTATGAAAAGCGGGAGGGCCTCCACGAGCAGTACTTC	TRBD2	TRBV20-1	TRBJ2-7	NA
CSASDSSGSSYEQYF	TGCAGTGCAAGCGACTCTAGCGGGAGTTCCTACGAGCAGTACTTC	TRBD2	TRBV20-1	TRBJ2-7	few
CSSRGRVRTDTQYF	TGCAGCTCTAGGGGCAGGGTTCGCACAGATACGCAGTATTTT	NA	TRBV29-1	TRBJ2-3	few
CASSLWRISNQPQHF	TGTGCCAGCAGCTTGTGGCGGATTAGCAATCAGCCCCAGCATTTT	NA	TRBV5-6	TRBJ1-5	NA
CASSLVPYNEQFF	TGTGCCAGCAGCTTAGTTCCTTACAATGAGCAGTTCTTC	NA	TRBV11-2	TRBJ2-1	NA
CSVALTGGVNTEAFF	TGCAGCGTTGCACTAACAGGGGGAGTGAACACTGAAGCTTTCTTT	TRBD1	TRBV29-1	TRBJ1-1	NA
CSVPESPSTEAFF	TGCAGCGTCCCGGAATCCCCGAGTACTGAAGCTTTCTTT	NA	TRBV29-1	TRBJ1-1	NA
CASRTLSVDGELFF	TGTGCCAGCAGGACCCTTAGCGTTGACGGGGAGCTGTTTTTT	NA	TRBV27	TRBJ2-2	NA
CSANSQGTETQYF	TGCAGCGCAAATTCACAGGGAACGGAGACCCAGTACTTC	NA	TRBV29-1	TRBJ2-5	NA
CASSLEIQGKREQYF	TGTGCCAGCAGCTTAGAAATACAGGGGAAGCGGGAGCAGTACTTC	TRBD1	TRBV7-9	TRBJ2-7	NA
CASSYSRSHTQYF	TGTGCCAGCAGTTACTCTCGATCCCATACGCAGTATTTT	NA	TRBV6-5	TRBJ2-3	NA
CSVASGTSGGYEQYF	TGCAGCGTTGCTTCCGGGACTAGCGGGGGCTACGAGCAGTACTTC	TRBD2	TRBV29-1	TRBJ2-7	NA
CASSQGRWEGGEQYF	TGCGCCAGCAGCCAAGGGCGGTGGGAGGGTGGCGAGCAGTACTTC	TRBD2	TRBV4-1	TRBJ2-7	NA
CASSDGGFTEQFF	TGTGCCTCCAGTGATGGGGGCTTTACTGAGCAGTTCTTC	NA	TRBV24-1	TRBJ2-1	NA
CSVEMDRSQGYTF	TGCAGCGTTGAGATGGACAGGTCACAGGGCTACACCTTC	TRBD1	TRBV29-1	TRBJ1-2	few
CSVETPRSGNTIYF	TGCAGCGTTGAGACCCCCAGGTCTGGAAACACCATATATTTT	NA	TRBV29-1	TRBJ1-3	few
CASSLGDPEAFF	TGTGCCAGCAGCTTAGGGGACCCTGAAGCTTTCTTT	NA	TRBV7-2	TRBJ1-1	NA
CASSYSDRDIGETQYF	TGTGCCAGCAGTTACTCGGACAGGGATATAGGGGAGACCCAGTACTTC	TRBD1	TRBV6-5	TRBJ2-5	few
CASSSGTGVSPLHF	TGTGCCAGCAGTTCCGGGACAGGGGTGTCACCCCTCCACTTT	TRBD1	TRBV12-3/TRBV12-4	TRBJ1-6	few
CASSGPGRGYNEQFF	TGTGCCAGCAGCGGGCCTGGCAGGGGTTACAATGAGCAGTTCTTC	NA	TRBV12-3/TRBV12-4	TRBJ2-1	few